The 2 T cell receptor beta chains below were found in one sample sequenced in a study of patients and donors after allogeneic stem cell transplantation (dated by TCRdb to 2019 to 2021). Libraries were made using RT-PCR. This sample was sequenced with a NextSeq 550. The public reads were run again by TCRdb, first through fastp at Q25 and then through MiXCR, and only productive beta chains were kept. CDR3 protein duplicates are merged, each entry listing the most common genes and DNA. The sample has 150,000 to 250,000 distinct CDR3 sequences on record, 40% to 45% of them singletons. The biggest ten clones account for about 30% of the sample. Input material: blood, either unsorted or a sorted T cell fraction (not recorded which). The receptors were gathered from a human donor who was either an allogeneic HSCT recipient or a stem cell or donor lymphocyte infusion donor (not recorded which). It is not recorded whose cells these are; they may come from a transplant donor.

J is TRBJ2-7 and V is TRBV7-6, with D tentatively TRBD1 (5 bases). There are 14 residues in the CDR3. Germline V gives CDR1 SGHVS, CDR2 FNYEAQ. V was clipped by 0 bases and J by 1 base, with 7 bases between them. For the CDR3, the DNA is TGTGCCAGCAGCTTAGCGACAGATTCCTACGAGCAGTACTTC. This gives the protein CASSLATDSYEQYF.

V and J are TRBV7-9 and TRBJ1-5, with no clear D. Germline V gene data show CDR1 as SEHNR and CDR2 as FQNEAQ (reference sequence). V dropped 1 base and J dropped 0 bases, with 19 bases sitting between them. The CDR3 is made up of 19 amino acids. CDR3 DNA: TGTGCCAGCAGCTTAGATGGCCCAATGGACGCTTATAGCAATCAGCCCCAGCATTTT. This sequence encodes CASSLDGPMDAYSNQPQHF.